Described below is a single T cell receptor (beta chain) sequence and its context. Generated by immunoSEQ multiplex PCR, the TCRdb table keeps only in-frame clones and is missing some. Among some 1,100,000 clones listed, around 82% were seen once. CDR3 length: 15 residues. Trimming removed 5 bases from V and 4 bases from J; junction bases left unmatched: 6. The V gene's germline CDR1 is MNHEY and CDR2 SMNVEV (reference sequence). The entry originates in a study of shared clonotypes between healthy human individuals. The chain combines TRBV27 with TRBJ1-1; 11 nucleotides agree with TRBD1. Sequencing was performed on memory CD4+ T cells from PBMCs. Indicated subset: CD45RA-negative fraction. This TCR was recovered from a man in his late teens or twenties in good health. Some clones in this sample may be carry-over from other donors' samples. The DNA of the CDR3 is TGTGCCAGCAGTCCGAGGGACAGGGGGGGCACTGAAGCTTTCTTT. Translated: CASSPRDRGGTEAFF.